The source of this T cell receptor beta chain is a study of OX40 agonist ivuxolimab in advanced cancers. Study-wide context: Mean age 60 years, range 23 to 79; roughly 80% male. Prior anti-PD-1, anti-PD-L1 or anti-CTLA-4 therapy was allowed; less than 45% had some.

Study conclusions and caveats: Low clonal expansion, among the lowest seen, marked partial responders at 0.1-3.0 mg/kg.

This CDR3 is 15 amino acids long. CDR1 is MDHEN, CDR2 SYDVKM, per germline. A word on this clone: The antigen is undetermined.

The assay was immunoSEQ multiplex PCR, and TCRdb's table has in-frame clones only and misses some. In the table there are 60,000 or so clones, approximately 86% of which are singletons. J is TRBJ2-5 and V is TRBV28, with 7 bases aligning to TRBD1. The DNA matches TRBJ2-7 better at its end, which makes the J call doubtful. This receptor was obtained from an adult with an advanced solid tumor such as melanoma, head and neck, liver or kidney cancer. Here the sequenced sample was CD4+ or CD8+ T cells sorted from blood, taken in a trial of the OX40 agonist ivuxolimab. The CDR3 DNA follows: TGTGCCAGCAGTTTCCGGGACAGTCGGTCCTACGAGCAGTACTTC. This translates into CASSFRDSRSYEQYF.